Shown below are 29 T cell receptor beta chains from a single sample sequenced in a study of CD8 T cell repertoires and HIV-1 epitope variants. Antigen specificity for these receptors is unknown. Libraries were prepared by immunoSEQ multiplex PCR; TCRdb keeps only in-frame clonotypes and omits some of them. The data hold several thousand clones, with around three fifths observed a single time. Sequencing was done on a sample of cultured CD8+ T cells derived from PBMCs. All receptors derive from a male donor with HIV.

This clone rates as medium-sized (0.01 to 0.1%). CDR3 bases: TGTGCCAGGAAGCTAGCGGGGAGGAACACCGGGGAGCTGTTTTTT. It is translated as CARKLAGRNTGELFF. The rearrangement joins TRBV27 to TRBJ2-2, with 9 positions matching TRBD2. V shed 9 bases, J shed 1 base, and the junction held 6 bases outside the gene matches. This CDR3 region has 15 residues. Germline CDR1 and CDR2: MNHEY and SMNVEV (reference sequence).

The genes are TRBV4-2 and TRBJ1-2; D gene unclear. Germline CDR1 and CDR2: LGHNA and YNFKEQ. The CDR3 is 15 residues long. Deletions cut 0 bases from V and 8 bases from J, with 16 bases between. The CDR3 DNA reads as TGTGCCAGCAGCCAAGATCACGACTCGCAGACGGGCTACACCTTC. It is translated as CASSQDHDSQTGYTF.

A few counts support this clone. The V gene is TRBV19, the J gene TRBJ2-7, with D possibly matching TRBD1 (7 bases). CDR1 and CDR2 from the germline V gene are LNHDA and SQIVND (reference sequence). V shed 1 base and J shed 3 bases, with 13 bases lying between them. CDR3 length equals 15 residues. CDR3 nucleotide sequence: TGTGCCAGTAGTATAGCGGGGGACAGCCTCTACGAGCAGTACTTC. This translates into CASSIAGDSLYEQYF.

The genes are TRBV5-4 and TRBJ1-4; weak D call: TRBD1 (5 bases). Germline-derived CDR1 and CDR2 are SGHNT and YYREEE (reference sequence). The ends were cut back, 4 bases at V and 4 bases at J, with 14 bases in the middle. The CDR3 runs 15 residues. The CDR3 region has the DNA TGTGCCAGCAGCCCGGGGGACGGGGGTAATGAAAAACTGTTTTTT. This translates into CASSPGDGGNEKLFF.

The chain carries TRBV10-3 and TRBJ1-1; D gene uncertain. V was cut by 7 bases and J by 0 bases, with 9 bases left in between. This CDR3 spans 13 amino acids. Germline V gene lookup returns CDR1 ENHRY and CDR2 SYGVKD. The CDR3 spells CAITVGLNTEAFF. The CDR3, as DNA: TGTGCCATCACCGTTGGGTTGAACACTGAAGCTTTCTTT.

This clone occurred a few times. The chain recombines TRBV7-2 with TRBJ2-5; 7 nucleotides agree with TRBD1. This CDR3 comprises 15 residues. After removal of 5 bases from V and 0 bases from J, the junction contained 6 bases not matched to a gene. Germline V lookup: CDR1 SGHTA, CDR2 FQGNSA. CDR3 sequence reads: CASSATGFDQETQYF. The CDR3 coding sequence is TGTGCCAGCAGCGCGACAGGGTTCGACCAAGAGACCCAGTACTTC.

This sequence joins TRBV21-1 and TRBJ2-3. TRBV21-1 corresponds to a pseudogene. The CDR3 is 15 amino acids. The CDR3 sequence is CASSEIPRRTDTQYF. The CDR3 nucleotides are TGTGCCAGCAGCGAGATACCGAGACGGACAGATACGCAGTATTTT.

The CDR3 spells CASSFLQDTQYF. In DNA, the CDR3 is TGTGCCAGCAGCTTTTTGCAAGATACGCAGTATTTT. This chain joins TRBV13 and TRBJ2-3; the D is unclear. The CDR3 length is 12 residues. CDR1 and CDR2 from the germline V gene are PRHDT and FYEKMQ (reference sequence). V lost 3 bases, J lost 5 bases, and 6 bases lay in between.

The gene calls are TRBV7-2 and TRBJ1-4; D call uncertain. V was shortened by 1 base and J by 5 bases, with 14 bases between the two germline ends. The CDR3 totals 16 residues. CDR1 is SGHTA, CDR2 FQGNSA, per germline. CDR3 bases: TGTGCCAGCAGCTTAGTAGCCGGGGTCAAAAATGAAAAACTGTTTTTT. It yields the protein CASSLVAGVKNEKLFF.

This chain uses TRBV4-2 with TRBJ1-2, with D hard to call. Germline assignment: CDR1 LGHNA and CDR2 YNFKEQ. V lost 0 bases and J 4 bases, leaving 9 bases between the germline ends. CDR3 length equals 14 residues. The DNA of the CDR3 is TGTGCCAGCAGCCAAGATCGGGCAGCCTATGGCTACACCTTC. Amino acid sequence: CASSQDRAAYGYTF.

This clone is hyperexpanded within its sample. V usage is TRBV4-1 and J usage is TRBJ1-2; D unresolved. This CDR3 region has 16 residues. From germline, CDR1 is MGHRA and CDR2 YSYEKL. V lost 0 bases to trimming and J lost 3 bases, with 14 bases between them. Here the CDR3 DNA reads TGCGCCAGCAGCCAAGATCCCCCAGACTTGGACTATGGCTACACCTTC. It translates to CASSQDPPDLDYGYTF.

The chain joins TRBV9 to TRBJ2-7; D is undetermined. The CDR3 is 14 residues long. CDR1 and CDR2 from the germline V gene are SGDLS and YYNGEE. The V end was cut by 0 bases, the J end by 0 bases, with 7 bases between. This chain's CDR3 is CASSVGPSSYEQYF. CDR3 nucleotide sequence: TGTGCCAGCAGCGTAGGTCCCAGCTCCTACGAGCAGTACTTC. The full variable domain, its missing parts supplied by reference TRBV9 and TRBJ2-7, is DSGVTQTPKHLITATGQRVTLRCSPRSGDLSVYWYQQSLDQGLQFLIQYYNGEERAKGNILERFSAQQFPDLHSELNLSSLELGDSALYFCASSVGPSSYEQYFGPGTRLTVT.

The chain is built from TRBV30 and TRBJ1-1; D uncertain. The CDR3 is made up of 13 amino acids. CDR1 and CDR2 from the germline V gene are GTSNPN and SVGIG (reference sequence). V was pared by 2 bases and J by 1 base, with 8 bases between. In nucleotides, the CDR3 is TGTGCCTGGAGTAAACAGAGGAACACTGAAGCTTTCTTT. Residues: CAWSKQRNTEAFF.

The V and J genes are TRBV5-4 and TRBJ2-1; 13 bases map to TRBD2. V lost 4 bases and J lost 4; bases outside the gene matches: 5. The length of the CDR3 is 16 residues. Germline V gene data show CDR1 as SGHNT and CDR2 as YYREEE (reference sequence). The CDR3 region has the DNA TGTGCCAGCAGCCTAAGACTAGCGGGAGGTTACAATGAGCAGTTCTTC. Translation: CASSLRLAGGYNEQFF.

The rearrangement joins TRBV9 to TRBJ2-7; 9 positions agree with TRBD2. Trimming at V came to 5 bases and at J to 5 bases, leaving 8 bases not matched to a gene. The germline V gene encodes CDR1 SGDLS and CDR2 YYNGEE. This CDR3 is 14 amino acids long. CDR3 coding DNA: TGTGCCAGCAGTGGTGGCGGGGGGGCTGACGAGCAGTACTTC. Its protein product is CASSGGGGADEQYF.

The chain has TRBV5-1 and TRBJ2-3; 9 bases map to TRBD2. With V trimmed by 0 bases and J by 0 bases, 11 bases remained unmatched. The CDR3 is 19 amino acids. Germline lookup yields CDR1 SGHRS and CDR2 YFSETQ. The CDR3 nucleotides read TGCGCCAGCAGCTTGGAACTAGCGGGCCGCTCATCTAGCACAGATACGCAGTATTTT. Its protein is CASSLELAGRSSSTDTQYF.

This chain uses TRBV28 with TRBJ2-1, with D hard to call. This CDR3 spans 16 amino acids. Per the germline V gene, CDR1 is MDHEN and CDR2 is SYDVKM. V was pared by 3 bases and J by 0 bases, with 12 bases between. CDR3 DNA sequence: TGTGCCAGCAGTTTGGCTTACAGAAGCTCCTACAATGAGCAGTTCTTC. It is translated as CASSLAYRSSYNEQFF.

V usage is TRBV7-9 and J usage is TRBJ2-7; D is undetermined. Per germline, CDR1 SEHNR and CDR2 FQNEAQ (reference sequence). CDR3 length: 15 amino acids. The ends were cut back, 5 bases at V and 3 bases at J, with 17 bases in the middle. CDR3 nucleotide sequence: TGTGCCAGCAGCGCTCCGGACGGTTCCTACTACGAGCAGTACTTC. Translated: CASSAPDGSYYEQYF.

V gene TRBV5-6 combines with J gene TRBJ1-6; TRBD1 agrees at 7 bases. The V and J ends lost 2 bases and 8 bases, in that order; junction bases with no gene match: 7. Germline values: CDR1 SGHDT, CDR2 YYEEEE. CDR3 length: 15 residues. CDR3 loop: CASSFGGQDYSPLHF. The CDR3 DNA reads TGTGCCAGCAGCTTCGGTGGACAGGATTATTCACCCCTCCACTTT.

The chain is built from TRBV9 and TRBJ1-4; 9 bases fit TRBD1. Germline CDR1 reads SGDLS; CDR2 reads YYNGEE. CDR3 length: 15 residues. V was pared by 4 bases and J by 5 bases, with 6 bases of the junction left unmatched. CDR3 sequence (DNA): TGTGCCAGCAGCCCGGGGACAGGGTTAAATGAAAAACTGTTTTTT. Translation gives CASSPGTGLNEKLFF.

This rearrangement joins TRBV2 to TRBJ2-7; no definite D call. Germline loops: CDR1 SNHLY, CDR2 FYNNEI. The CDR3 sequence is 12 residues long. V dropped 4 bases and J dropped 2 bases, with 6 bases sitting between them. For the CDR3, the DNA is TGTGCCAGCAGTGGCCCCACCTACGAGCAGTACTTC. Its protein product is CASSGPTYEQYF.

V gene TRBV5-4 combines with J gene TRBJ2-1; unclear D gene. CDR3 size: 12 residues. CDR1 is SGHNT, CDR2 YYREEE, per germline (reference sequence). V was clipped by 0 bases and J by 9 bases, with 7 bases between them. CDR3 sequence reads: CASSLGLSEQFF. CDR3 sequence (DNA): TGTGCCAGCAGCTTGGGCCTGAGTGAGCAGTTCTTC.

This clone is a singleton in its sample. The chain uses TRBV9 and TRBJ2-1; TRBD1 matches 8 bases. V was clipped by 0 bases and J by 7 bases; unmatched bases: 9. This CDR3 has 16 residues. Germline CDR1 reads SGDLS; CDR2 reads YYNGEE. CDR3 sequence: CASSVGSGGFGNEQFF. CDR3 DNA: TGTGCCAGCAGCGTAGGGTCAGGGGGCTTCGGGAATGAGCAGTTCTTC.

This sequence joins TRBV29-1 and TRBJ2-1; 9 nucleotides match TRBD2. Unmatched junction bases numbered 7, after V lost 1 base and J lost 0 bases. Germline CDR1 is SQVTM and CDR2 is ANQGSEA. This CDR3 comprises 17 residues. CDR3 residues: CSVEGELAGSSYNEQFF. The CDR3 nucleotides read TGCAGCGTTGAAGGGGAGCTAGCGGGGAGCTCCTACAATGAGCAGTTCTTC.

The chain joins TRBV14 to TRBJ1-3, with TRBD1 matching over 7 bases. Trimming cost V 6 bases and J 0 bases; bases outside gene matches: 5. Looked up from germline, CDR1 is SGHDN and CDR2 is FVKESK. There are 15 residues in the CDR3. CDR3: CASSEDRSSGNTIYF. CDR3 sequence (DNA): TGTGCCAGCAGTGAGGACAGGAGCTCTGGAAACACCATATATTTT.

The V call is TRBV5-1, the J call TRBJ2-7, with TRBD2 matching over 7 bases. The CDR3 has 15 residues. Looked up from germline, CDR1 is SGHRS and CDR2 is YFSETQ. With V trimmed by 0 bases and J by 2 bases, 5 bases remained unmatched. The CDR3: CASSLDLAGAYEQYF. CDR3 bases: TGCGCCAGCAGCTTGGATCTGGCGGGAGCCTACGAGCAGTACTTC.

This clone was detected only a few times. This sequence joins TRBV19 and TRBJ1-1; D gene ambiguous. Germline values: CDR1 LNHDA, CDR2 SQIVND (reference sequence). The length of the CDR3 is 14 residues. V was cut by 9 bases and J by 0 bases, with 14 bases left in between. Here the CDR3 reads CASRPEAMNTEAFF. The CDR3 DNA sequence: TGTGCCAGCCGCCCCGAGGCCATGAACACTGAAGCTTTCTTT.

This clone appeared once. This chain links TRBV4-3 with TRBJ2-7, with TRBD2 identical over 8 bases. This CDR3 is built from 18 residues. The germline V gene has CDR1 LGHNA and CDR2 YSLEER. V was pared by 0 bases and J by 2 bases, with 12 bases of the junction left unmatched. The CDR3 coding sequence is TGCGCCAGCAGCCAAGATGTCAGTGCGGGGGGTATTACCTACGAGCAGTACTTC. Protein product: CASSQDVSAGGITYEQYF.

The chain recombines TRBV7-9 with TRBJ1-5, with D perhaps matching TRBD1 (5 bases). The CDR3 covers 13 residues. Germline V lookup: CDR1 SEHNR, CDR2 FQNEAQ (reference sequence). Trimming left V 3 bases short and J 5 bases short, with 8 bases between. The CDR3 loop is CASSFQGDQPQHF. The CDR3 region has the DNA TGTGCCAGCAGCTTCCAGGGCGATCAGCCCCAGCATTTT. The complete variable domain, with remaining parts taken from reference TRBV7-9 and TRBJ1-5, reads DTGVSQNPRHKITKRGQNVTFRCDPISEHNRLYWYRQTLGQGPEFLTYFQNEAQLEKSRLLSDRFSAERPKGSFSTLEIQRTEQGDSAMYLCASSFQGDQPQHFGDGTRLSIL.